This T cell receptor (beta chain) originates from a study of graft-versus-host responses after intestinal transplantation. In the study overall: All recipients were given anti-thymocyte globulin induction, and tacrolimus and steroids were then administered for three to four years.

With regard to this clone: Its antigen is as yet unknown.

There are 15 residues in the CDR3. The germline CDR1 and CDR2 sequences are GTSNPN and SVGIG (reference sequence). The ends were cut back, 1 base at V and 4 bases at J, with 17 bases in the middle. Measured with immunoSEQ multiplex PCR; TCRdb has only the in-frame clones, and not every one. Of some 81,000 clones listed, 85% to 90% are singletons. The rearrangement joins TRBV30 to TRBJ2-7, with TRBD1 as a possible D gene (6 bases). The material was unstimulated CD4+ T cells sorted from spleen or lymph node cells, obtained before intestinal transplant. This receptor was taken from a human donor who received an intestinal transplant. The CDR3 loop is CAWSDHRVGRYEQYF. For the CDR3, the DNA is TGTGCCTGGAGTGATCACAGGGTAGGAAGGTACGAGCAGTACTTC.